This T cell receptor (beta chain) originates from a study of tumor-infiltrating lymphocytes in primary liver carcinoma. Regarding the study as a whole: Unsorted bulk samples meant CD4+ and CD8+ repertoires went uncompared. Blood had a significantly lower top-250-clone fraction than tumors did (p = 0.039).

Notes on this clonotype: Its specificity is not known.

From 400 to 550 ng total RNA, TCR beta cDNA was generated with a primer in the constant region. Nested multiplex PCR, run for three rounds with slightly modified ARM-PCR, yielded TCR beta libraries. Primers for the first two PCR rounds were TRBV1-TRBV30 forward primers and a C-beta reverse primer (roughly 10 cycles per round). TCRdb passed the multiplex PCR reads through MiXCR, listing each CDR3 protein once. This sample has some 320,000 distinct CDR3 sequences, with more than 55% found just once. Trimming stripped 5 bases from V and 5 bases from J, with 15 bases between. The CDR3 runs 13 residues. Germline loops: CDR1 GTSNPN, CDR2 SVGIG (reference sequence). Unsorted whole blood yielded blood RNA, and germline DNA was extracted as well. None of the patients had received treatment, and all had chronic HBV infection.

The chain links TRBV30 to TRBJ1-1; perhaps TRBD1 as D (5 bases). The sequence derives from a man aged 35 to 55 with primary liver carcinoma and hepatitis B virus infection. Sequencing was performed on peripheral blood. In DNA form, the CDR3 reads TGTGCCTGGGACCGGGGACCTGGGACTGAAGCTTTCTTT. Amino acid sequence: CAWDRGPGTEAFF.